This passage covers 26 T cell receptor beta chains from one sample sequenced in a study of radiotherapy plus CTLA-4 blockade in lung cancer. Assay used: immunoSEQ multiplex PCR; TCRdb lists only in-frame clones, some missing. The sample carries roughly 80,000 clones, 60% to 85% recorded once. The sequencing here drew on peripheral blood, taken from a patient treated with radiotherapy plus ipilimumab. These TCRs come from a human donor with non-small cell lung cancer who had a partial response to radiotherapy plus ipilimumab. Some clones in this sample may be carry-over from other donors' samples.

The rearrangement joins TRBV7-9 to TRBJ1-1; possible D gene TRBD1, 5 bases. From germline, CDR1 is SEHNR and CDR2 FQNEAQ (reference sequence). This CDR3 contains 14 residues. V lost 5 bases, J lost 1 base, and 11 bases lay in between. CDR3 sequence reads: CASSQGLPNTEAFF. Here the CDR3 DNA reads TGTGCCAGCAGCCAGGGACTCCCGAACACTGAAGCTTTCTTT. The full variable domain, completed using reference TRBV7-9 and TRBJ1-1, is DTGVSQNPRHKITKRGQNVTFRCDPISEHNRLYWYRQTLGQGPEFLTYFQNEAQLEKSRLLSDRFSAERPKGSFSTLEIQRTEQGDSAMYLCASSQGLPNTEAFFGQGTRLTVV.

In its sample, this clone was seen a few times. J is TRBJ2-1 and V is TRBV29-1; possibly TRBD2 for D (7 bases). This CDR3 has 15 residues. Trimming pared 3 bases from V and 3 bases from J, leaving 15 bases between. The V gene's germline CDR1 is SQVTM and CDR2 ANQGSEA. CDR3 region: CSVDSRGGGYNEQFF. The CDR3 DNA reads TGCAGCGTTGACAGCAGGGGAGGGGGCTACAATGAGCAGTTCTTC.

The CDR3 sequence is CSVGRETNTEAFF. The CDR3 DNA reads as TGCAGCGTTGGGCGGGAGACGAACACTGAAGCTTTCTTT. The rearrangement uses TRBV29-1 and TRBJ1-1; D unresolved. CDR1 and CDR2 from the germline V gene are SQVTM and ANQGSEA. V was clipped by 4 bases and J by 1 base, with 10 bases between them. The CDR3 consists of 13 residues.

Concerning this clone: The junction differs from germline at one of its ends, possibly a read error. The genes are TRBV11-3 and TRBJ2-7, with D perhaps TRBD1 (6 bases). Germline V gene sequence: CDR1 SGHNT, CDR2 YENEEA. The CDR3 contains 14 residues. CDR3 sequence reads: CASSLQGNSYGQYF. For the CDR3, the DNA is TGTGCCAGCAGCCTACAGGGAAACTCCTACGGGCAGTACTTC.

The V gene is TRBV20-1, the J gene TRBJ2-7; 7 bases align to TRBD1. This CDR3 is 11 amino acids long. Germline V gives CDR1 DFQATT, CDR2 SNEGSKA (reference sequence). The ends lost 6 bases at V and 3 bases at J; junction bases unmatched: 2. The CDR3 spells CSAGTVYEQYF. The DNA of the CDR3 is TGCAGTGCAGGGACAGTCTACGAGCAGTACTTC.

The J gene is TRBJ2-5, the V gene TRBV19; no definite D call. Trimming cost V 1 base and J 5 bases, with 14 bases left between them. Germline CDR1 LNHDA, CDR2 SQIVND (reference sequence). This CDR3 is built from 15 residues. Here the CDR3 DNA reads TGTGCCAGTAGTATAGGAGGTCGAATAAGGGAGACCCAGTACTTC. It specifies CASSIGGRIRETQYF.

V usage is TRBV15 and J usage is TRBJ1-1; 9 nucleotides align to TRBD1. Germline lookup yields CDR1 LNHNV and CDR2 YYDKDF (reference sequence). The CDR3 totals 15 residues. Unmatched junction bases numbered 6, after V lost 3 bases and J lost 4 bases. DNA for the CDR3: TGTGCCACCAGCAGTGTACAGGGGGCTCGCACTGAAGCTTTCTTT. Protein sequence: CATSSVQGARTEAFF.

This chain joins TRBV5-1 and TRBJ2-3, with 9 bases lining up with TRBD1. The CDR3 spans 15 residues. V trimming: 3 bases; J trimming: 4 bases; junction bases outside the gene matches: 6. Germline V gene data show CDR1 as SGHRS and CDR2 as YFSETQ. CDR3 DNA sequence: TGCGCCAGCAGCTACTCGGACAGGGGTGCAGATACGCAGTATTTT. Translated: CASSYSDRGADTQYF.

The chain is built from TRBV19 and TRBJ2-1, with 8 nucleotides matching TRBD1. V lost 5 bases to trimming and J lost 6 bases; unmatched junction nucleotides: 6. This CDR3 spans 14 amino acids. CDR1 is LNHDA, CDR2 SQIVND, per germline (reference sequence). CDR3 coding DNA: TGTGCCAGTAGTTTGCGACAGGGGAGCAATGAGCAGTTCTTC. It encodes CASSLRQGSNEQFF. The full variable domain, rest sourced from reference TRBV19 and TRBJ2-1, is DGGITQSPKYLFRKEGQNVTLSCEQNLNHDAMYWYRQDPGQGLRLIYYSQIVNDFQKGDIAEGYSVSREKKESFPLTVTSAQKNPTAFYLCASSLRQGSNEQFFGPGTRLTVL.

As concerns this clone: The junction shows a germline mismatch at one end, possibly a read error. In DNA form, the CDR3 reads TGTGCCGGCAGCCAGGCGGACAATGGCTATAATTCACCCCTCCACTTT. Residues: CAGSQADNGYNSPLHF. This sequence joins TRBV4-2 and TRBJ1-6; D may be TRBD1 (5 bases). The CDR3 has 16 residues. Germline assignment: CDR1 LGHNA and CDR2 YNFKEQ.

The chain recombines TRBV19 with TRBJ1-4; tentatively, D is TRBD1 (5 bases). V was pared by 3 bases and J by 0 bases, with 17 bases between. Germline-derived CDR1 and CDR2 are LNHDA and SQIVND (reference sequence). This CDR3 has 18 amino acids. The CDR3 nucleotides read TGTGCCAGTAGTATCGGGGGTCTAGCCCGAGCAACTAATGAAAAACTGTTTTTT. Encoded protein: CASSIGGLARATNEKLFF.

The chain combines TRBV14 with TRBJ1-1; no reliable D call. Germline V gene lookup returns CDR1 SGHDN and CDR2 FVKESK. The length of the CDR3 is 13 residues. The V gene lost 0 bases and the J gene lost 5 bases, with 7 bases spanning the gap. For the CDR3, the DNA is TGTGCCAGCAGCCAAGAGAGAGTTACTGAAGCTTTCTTT. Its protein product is CASSQERVTEAFF. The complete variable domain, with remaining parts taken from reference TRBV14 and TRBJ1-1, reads EAGVTQFPSHSVIEKGQTVTLRCDPISGHDNLYWYRRVMGKEIKFLLHFVKESKQDESGMPNNRFLAERTGGTYSTLKVQPAELEDSGVYFCASSQERVTEAFFGQGTRLTVV.

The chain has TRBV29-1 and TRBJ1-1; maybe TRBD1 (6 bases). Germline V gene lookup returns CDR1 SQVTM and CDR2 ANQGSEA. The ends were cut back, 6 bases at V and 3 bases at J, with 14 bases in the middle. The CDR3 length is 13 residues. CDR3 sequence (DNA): TGCAGCGTGACGTCAGGGGATCACACTGAAGCTTTCTTT. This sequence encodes CSVTSGDHTEAFF.

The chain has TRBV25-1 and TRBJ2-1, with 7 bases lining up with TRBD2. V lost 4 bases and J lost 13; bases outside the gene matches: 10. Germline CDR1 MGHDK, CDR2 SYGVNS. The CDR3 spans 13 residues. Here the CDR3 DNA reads TGTGCCAGCAGTGTCCTGAACGGGAGGAACCAGTTCTTC. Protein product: CASSVLNGRNQFF.

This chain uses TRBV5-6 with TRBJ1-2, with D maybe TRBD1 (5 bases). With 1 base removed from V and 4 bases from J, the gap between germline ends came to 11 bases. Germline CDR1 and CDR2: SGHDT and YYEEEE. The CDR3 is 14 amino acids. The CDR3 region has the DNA TGTGCCAGCAGCTTGTCAGGGTTAACCTATGGCTACACCTTC. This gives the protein CASSLSGLTYGYTF.

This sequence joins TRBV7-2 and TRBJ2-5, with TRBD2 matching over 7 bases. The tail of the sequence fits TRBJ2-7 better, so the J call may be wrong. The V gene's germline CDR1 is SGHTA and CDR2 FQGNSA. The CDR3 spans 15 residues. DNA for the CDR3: TGTGCCAGCAGCTTCAGGAGCGCGGGAGCCTACGAGCAGTACTTC. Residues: CASSFRSAGAYEQYF.

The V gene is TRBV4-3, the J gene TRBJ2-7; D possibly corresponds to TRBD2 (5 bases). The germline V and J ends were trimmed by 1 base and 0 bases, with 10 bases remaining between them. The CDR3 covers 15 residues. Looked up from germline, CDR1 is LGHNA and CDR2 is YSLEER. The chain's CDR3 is CASSQVVGSSYEQYF. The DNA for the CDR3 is TGCGCCAGCAGCCAAGTGGTTGGGAGCTCCTACGAGCAGTACTTC.

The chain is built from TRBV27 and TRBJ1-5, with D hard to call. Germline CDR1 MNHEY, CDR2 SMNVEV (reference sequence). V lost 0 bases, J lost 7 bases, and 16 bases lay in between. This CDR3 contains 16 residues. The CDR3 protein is CASSLSLSHVAQPQHF. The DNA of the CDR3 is TGTGCCAGCAGTTTATCCCTATCCCACGTAGCACAGCCCCAGCATTTT.

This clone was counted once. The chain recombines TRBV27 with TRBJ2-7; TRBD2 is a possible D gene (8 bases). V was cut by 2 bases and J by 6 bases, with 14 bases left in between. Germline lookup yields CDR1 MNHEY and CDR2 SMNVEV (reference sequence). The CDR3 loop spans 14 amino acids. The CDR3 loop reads CASSLREGAAEQYF. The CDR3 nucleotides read TGTGCCAGCAGTTTACGGGAGGGGGCGGCCGAGCAGTACTTC.

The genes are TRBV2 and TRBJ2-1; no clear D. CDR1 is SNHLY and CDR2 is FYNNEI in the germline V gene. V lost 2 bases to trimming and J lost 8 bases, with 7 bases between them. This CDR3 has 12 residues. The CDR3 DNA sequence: TGTGCCAGCAGTGAAAGCTTCCATGAGCAGTTCTTC. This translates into CASSESFHEQFF. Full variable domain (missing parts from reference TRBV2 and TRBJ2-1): EPEVTQTPSHQVTQMGQEVILRCVPISNHLYFYWYRQILGQKVEFLVSFYNNEISEKSEIFDDQFSVERPDGSNFTLKIRSTKLEDSAMYFCASSESFHEQFFGPGTRLTVL.

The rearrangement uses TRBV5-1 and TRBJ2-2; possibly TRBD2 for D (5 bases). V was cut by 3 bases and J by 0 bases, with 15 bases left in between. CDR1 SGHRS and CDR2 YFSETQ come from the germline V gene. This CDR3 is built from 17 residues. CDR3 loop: CASSSTSPRTNTGELFF. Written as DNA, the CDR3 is TGCGCCAGCAGCTCAACTAGTCCCCGCACGAACACCGGGGAGCTGTTTTTT.

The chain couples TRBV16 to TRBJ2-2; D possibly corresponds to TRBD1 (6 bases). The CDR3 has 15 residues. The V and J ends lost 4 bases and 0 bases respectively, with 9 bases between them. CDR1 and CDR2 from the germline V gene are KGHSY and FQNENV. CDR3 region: CASSPTGANTGELFF. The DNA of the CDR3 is TGTGCCAGCAGCCCGACAGGCGCGAACACCGGGGAGCTGTTTTTT.

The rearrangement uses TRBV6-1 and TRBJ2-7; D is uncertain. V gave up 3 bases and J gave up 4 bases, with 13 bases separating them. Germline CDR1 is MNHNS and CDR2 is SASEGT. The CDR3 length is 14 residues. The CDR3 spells CASSDTLARYEQYF. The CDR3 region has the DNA TGTGCCAGCAGTGATACCCTGGCTAGGTACGAGCAGTACTTC.

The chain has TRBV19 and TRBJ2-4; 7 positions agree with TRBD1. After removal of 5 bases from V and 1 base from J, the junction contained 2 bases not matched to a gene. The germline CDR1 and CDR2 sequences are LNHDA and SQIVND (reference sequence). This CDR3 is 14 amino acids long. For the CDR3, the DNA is TGTGCCAGTAGTTACAGGGGTGCCAAAAACATTCAGTACTTC. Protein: CASSYRGAKNIQYF.

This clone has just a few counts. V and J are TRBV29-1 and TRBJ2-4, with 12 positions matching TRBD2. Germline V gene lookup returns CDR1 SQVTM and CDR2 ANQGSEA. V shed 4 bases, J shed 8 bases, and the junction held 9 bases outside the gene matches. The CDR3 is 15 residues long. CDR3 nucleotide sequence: TGCAGCGTTGTTGCTAGCGGGAGGGCCCCGGACATTCAGTACTTC. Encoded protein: CSVVASGRAPDIQYF.

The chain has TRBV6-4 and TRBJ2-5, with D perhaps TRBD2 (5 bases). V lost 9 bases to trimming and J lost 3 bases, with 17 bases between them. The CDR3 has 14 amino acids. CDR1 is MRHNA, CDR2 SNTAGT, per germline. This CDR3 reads CARSPCGPEETQYF. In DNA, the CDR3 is TGTGCCAGAAGCCCATGCGGGCCGGAAGAGACCCAGTACTTC.